The table lists the clone carrying this TCR beta chain with a few counts. Its antigen is undetermined. Primers: 60 Vbeta forward and 13 Jbeta reverse. This table comes from immunoSEQ multiplex PCR, and its TCRdb copy is limited to in-frame clones, with some not included. The data contain around 140,000 clones, roughly 60% of them singletons. This entry belongs to a study of cytomegalovirus exposure and HLA in healthy donors. About the study: Samples from HLA-typed donors yielded approximately 88 million unique TCRs in an early data release. Study-level results: Sequencing probably produced one cluster of sequence variants that were highly shared. Rare TCR sequences dominated, though some public TCRs recurred in many donors.

The V and J ends lost 2 bases and 3 bases respectively, with 7 bases between them. The CDR3 runs to 14 residues. The germline V gene has CDR1 MNHEY and CDR2 SMNVEV (reference sequence). Donors likely had unrecorded immune exposures despite being nominally healthy when sampled. The material sequenced was PBMCs. The chain is built from TRBV27 and TRBJ2-2; D not certain. The sequence came from a woman between 35 and 50 years old in good health and CMV-seronegative. The CDR3: CASSLNFDTGELFF. The CDR3 DNA reads as TGTGCCAGCAGTTTAAATTTCGACACCGGGGAGCTGTTTTTT.